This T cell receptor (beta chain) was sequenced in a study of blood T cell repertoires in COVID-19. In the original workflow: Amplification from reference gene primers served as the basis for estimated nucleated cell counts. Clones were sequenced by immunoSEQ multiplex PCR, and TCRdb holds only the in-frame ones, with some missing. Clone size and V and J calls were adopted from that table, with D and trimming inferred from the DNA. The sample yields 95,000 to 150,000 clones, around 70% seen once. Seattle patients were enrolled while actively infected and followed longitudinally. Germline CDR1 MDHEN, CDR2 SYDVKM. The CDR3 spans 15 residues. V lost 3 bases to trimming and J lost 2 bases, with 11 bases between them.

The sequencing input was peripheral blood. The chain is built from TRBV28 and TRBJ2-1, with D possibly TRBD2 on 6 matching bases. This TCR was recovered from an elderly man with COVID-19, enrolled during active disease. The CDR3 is CASSLPGDAYNEQFF. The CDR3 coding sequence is TGTGCCAGCAGTTTGCCGGGAGACGCCTACAATGAGCAGTTCTTC.